This paragraph reports one T cell receptor beta chain. Antigen specificity is unknown. The sample belongs to a study of tumor-infiltrating lymphocytes in primary liver carcinoma. This CDR3 is built from 14 residues. Germline V gene sequence: CDR1 SGHAT, CDR2 FQNNGV. The ends were cut back, 4 bases at V and 6 bases at J, with 15 bases in the middle. General study points: Tumor-blood pairs (like tumor-adjacent pairs) overlapped less than tumor region pairs did.

RNA isolated from unsorted whole blood supplied the blood RNA, with germline DNA also extracted. The input was around 500 ng total RNA; TCR beta cDNA was made from it with a constant-region primer. Researchers made the TCR beta libraries by running three nested multiplex PCR rounds with slightly modified ARM-PCR. Investigators reported that the first two PCR rounds, at 10 cycles each, used TRBV1-TRBV30 forward primers with a C-beta reverse primer. MiXCR, applied by TCRdb to the multiplex PCR reads, yields one record per CDR3 protein. The sample has a few hundred thousand distinct CDR3 sequences, almost 60% seen once; the top ten hold about 17%.

J is TRBJ1-1 and V is TRBV11-2, with a weak D call TRBD1 (6 bases). The source is a woman in her thirties with primary liver carcinoma and hepatitis B virus infection. Material: peripheral blood. CDR3 bases: TGTGCCAGCAGCTATCGACAGGCGAAAGCTGAAGCTTTCTTT. Residues: CASSYRQAKAEAFF. The full variable domain, in which reference TRBV11-2 and TRBJ1-1 provide the parts outside the CDR3, is EAGVAQSPRYKIIEKRQSVAFWCNPISGHATLYWYQQILGQGPKLLIQFQNNGVVDDSQLPKDRFSAERLKGVDSTLKIQPAKLEDSAVYLCASSYRQAKAEAFFGQGTRLTVV.